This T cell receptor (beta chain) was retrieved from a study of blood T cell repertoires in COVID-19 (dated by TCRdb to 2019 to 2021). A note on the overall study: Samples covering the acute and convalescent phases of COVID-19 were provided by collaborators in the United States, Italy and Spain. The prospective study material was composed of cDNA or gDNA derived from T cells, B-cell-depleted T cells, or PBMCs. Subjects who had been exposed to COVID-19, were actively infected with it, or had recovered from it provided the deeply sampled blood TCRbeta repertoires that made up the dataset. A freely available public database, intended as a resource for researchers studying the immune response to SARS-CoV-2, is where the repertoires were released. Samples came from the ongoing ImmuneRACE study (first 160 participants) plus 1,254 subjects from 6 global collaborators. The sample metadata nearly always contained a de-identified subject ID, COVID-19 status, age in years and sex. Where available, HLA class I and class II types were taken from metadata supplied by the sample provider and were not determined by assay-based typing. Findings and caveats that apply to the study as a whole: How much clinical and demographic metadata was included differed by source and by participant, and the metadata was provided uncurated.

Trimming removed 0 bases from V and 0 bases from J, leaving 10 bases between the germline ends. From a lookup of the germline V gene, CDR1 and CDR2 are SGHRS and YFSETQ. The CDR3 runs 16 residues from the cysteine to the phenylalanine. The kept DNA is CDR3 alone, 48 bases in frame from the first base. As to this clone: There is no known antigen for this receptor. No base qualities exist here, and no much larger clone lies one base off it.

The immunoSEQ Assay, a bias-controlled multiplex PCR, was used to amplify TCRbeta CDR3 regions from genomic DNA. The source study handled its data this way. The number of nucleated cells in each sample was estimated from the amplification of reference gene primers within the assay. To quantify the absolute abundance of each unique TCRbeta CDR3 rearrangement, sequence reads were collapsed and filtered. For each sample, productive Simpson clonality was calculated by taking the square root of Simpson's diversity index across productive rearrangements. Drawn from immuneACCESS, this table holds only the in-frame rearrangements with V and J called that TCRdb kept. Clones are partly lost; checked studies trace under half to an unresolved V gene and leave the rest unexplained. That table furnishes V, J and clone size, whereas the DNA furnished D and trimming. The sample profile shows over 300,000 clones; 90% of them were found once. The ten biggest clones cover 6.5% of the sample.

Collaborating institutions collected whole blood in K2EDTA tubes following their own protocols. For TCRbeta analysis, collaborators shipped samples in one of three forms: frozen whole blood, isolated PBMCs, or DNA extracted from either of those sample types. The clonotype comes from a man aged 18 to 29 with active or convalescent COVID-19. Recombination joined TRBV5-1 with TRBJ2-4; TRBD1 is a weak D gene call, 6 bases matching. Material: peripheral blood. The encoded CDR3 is CASSLEGQLAKNIQYF. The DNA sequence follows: TGCGCCAGCAGCTTGGAGGGACAACTAGCCAAAAACATTCAGTACTTC.